This TCR beta chain emerged from a study of T-cell memory formation after mild COVID-19. In TCRdb, the 5' RACE reads were re-called with MiXCR into one record per CDR3 protein. The table shows roughly 68,000 distinct CDR3 sequences, with 16% occurring only once. This clonotype has more than one count but fewer than ten. Germline V gene data show CDR1 as SGDLS and CDR2 as YYNGEE. The CDR3 loop spans 12 amino acids. Germline trimming cut 7 bases from V and 6 bases from J; bases unmatched to any gene: 6. The source is an adult woman who had mild COVID-19 (a few samples of this study predate the infection). Cell type and time point are not known. The chain employs TRBV9 and TRBJ2-7, with 8 positions matching TRBD1. The sample taken for sequencing was PBMCs or a T cell subset sorted from them (not recorded which). The DNA of the CDR3 is TGTGCCAGCGACAGGGGAGGAGGCGAGCAGTACTTC. Its protein is CASDRGGGEQYF.